These T cell receptor beta chains were read from a single sample in a study of early T cells in non-severe SARS-CoV-2 infection. TCRdb independently ran MiXCR on the 5' RACE reads; one entry per CDR3 protein. The table has 52,000 or so distinct CDR3 sequences, approximately 12% seen once; the top ten hold about 1.3%. Input material: whole blood. The receptors come from an adult who was a healthcare worker with PCR-confirmed SARS-CoV-2 infection or an uninfected control (not recorded which). Each CDR3 is given with its conserved first and last residue.

V	CDR3
TRBV9	CASSPRGLGETQYF
TRBV19	CASSIGGGRTDTQYF
TRBV20-1	CSARSGGGTQYF
TRBV30	CAWTRTLNTEAFF
TRBV20-1	CSARDWARGDTQYF
TRBV19	CASSPAGTVYNEQFF
TRBV7-2	CASSSQRSSYEQYF
TRBV12-3/TRBV12-4	CASSPGRNWNYGYTF
TRBV29-1	CSVEGSNYGYTF
TRBV12-3/TRBV12-4	CASSPRQGQVSLHF
TRBV19	CASRRGQGMDQPQHF
TRBV28	CASSSPWSGGPRLSNTGELFF
TRBV11-2	CASSLTGRAGLRTDTQYF
TRBV10-3	CAIEGSGTPRDSNQPQHF
TRBV11-2	CASSFQTTRQATQYF
TRBV2	CASSGTGGYYGYTF
TRBV11-2	CASSPSRGSSGNTIYF
TRBV29-1	CSVGTQGGGYTF